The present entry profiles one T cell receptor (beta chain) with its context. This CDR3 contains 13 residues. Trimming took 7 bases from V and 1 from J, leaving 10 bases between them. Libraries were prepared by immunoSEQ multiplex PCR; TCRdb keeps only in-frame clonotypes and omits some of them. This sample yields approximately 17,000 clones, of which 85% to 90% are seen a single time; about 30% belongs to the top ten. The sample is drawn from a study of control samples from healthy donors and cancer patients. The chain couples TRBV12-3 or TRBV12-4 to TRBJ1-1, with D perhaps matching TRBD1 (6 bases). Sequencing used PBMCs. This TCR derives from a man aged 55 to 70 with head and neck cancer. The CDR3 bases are TGTGCCAGCACCTGGACAGCGAACACTGAAGCTTTCTTT. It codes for CASTWTANTEAFF.